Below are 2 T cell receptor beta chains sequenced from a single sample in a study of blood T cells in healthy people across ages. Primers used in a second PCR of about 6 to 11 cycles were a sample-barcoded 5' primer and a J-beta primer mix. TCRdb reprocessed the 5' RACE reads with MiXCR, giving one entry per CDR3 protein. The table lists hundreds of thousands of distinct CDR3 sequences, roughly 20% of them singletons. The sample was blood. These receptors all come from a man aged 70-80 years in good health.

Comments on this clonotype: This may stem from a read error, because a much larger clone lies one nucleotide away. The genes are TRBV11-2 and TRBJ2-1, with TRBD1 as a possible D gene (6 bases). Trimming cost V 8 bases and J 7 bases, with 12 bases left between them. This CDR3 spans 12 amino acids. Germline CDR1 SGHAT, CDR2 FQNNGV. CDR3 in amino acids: CASGFRGNEQFF. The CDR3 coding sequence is TGTGCCAGCGGTTTCAGGGGAAATGAGCAGTTCTTC.

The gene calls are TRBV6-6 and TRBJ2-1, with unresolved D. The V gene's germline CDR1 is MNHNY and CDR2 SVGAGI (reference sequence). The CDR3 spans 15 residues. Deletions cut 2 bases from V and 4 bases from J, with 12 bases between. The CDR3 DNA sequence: TGTGCCAGCAGTTACAGGCTAGAGGCGTACAATGAGCAGTTCTTC. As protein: CASSYRLEAYNEQFF.